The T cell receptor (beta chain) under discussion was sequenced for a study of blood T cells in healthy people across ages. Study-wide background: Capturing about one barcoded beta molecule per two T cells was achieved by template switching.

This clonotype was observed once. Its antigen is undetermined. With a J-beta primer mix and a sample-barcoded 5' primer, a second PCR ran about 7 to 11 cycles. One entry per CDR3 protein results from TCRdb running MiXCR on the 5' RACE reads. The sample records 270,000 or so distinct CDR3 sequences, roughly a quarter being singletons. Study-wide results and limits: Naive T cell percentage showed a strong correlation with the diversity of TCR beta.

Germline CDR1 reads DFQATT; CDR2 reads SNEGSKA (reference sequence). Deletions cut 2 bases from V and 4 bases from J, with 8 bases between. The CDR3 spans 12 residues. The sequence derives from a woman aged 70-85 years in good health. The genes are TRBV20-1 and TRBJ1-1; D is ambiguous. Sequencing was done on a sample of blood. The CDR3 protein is CSARRSGTEAFF. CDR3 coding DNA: TGCAGTGCTAGACGATCCGGCACTGAAGCTTTCTTT.